A few counts support the clone carrying this T cell receptor (beta chain). Its target is unknown. The sample comes from a study of T cells in Graves' hyperthyroidism and ophthalmopathy. Study-level findings and limits: Most expanded thyroid clonotypes above 0.001 recurred in blood.

The TCR beta CDR3 regions underwent amplification using RNA transcripts as the source. HTBI primers were employed in a first-round RT-PCR of the TCR CDR3. TCRdb used MiXCR to reprocess the multiplex PCR reads, holding one entry per CDR3 protein. The table shows roughly 420,000 distinct CDR3 sequences, with roughly 14% occurring only once. The germline CDR1 and CDR2 sequences are SGHDT and YYEEEE. The CDR3 contains 17 residues. The junction had 18 bases not matched to a gene; V was cut back by 5 bases and J by 8 bases. The rearrangement links TRBV5-6 to TRBJ1-2; TRBD1 matches at 10 bases. This receptor was obtained from a woman aged 18-29 years with Graves' hyperthyroidism. Source material: blood. CDR3 nucleotide sequence: TGTGCCAGCAGGCCGCCGGGACAGGGGACCTCAGCCTACGGCTACACCTTC. This translates into CASRPPGQGTSAYGYTF. The complete variable domain, with remaining parts taken from reference TRBV5-6 and TRBJ1-2, reads DAGVTQSPTHLIKTRGQQVTLRCSPKSGHDTVSWYQQALGQGPQFIFQYYEEEERQRGNFPDRFSGHQFPNYSSELNVNALLLGDSALYLCASRPPGQGTSAYGYTFGSGTRLTVV.